Listed below are T cell receptor beta chains from one sample, sequenced in a study of identical twins. TCRdb re-derived calls from the 5' RACE reads in MiXCR, one entry per CDR3 protein. The data hold a few hundred thousand distinct CDR3 sequences, with about 18% observed a single time. Sequenced: naive T cells sorted from blood. The source of these receptors is a man aged 50 to 59 in good health. Each CDR3 is given with its conserved first and last residue. A D gene is named only where the DNA matches it firmly. Not all rows give a size; the values are once, few, many and, for expanded clones, a class.

d_gene,abundance,v_gene,j_gene,CDR3nt,CDR3aa
.,.,TRBV11-1,TRBJ2-3,TGTGCCAGCAGCTCGGGAACCAGGGGAGATACGCAGTATTTT,CASSSGTRGDTQYF
.,few,TRBV27,TRBJ2-4,TGTGCCAGCAGTGAGGGGCTAAGCGCCAAAAACATTCAGTACTTC,CASSEGLSAKNIQYF
TRBD1,.,TRBV20-1,TRBJ2-2,TGCAGTGCGGGACAGGGTTTCGGCACCGGGGAGCTGTTTTTT,CSAGQGFGTGELFF
.,many,TRBV7-2,TRBJ2-2,TGTGCCAGCAGCCCCGAGGAGATCCGGGAGCTGTTTTTT,CASSPEEIRELFF
.,few,TRBV11-2,TRBJ2-5,TGTGCCAGCAGCTTCACCGTTGTTGTAGGCCCCCTTTTGGAGACCCAGTACTTC,CASSFTVVVGPLLETQYF
.,.,TRBV12-3/TRBV12-4,TRBJ2-5,TGTGCCAGCAGTAACACACCCGCTGACAGTATTCCTCAAGAGACCCAGTACTTC,CASSNTPADSIPQETQYF
TRBD1,many,TRBV12-3/TRBV12-4,TRBJ2-2,TGTGCCAGCAGGACCCGCGGGACAGGGGGTTCCGGGGAGCTGTTTTTT,CASRTRGTGGSGELFF
.,many,TRBV4-1,TRBJ2-1,TGCGCCAGCAGCCAAGTCCAGGGGTTGGGCAACAATGAGCAGTTCTTC,CASSQVQGLGNNEQFF
.,.,TRBV7-9,TRBJ2-1,TGTGCCAGCAGCCCCCGGTTCGGGACACCTTCCTACAATGAGCAGTTCTTC,CASSPRFGTPSYNEQFF
TRBD2,.,TRBV7-6,TRBJ2-7,TGTGCCAGCAGCCTAGGGGCGGGGGTGCAGTACTTC,CASSLGAGVQYF
.,.,TRBV5-6,TRBJ2-3,TGTGCCAGCGCCCTCCTTGGTGCCGACCCCAGCACAGATACGCAGTATTTT,CASALLGADPSTDTQYF
TRBD2,once,TRBV10-3,TRBJ2-1,TGTGCCATCAGTGAGGTAGCGGGATCCGTCAATGAGCAGTTCTTC,CAISEVAGSVNEQFF
TRBD2,many,TRBV10-3,TRBJ2-1,TGTGCCATCAGTGCGGGGACTAGCGGGAGGGCCGTTGAGCAGTTCTTC,CAISAGTSGRAVEQFF
.,.,TRBV20-1,TRBJ1-1,TGCAGTTCAACGCGCGGGTACACTGAAGCTTTCTTT,CSSTRGYTEAFF
.,few,TRBV5-1,TRBJ1-2,TGCGCCAGCAGCTTGTCCGGGACGTCTGGCTACACCTTC,CASSLSGTSGYTF
.,many,TRBV5-1,TRBJ2-1,TGCGCCAGCAGCTTGGAAGGGCACAATGAGCAGTTCTTC,CASSLEGHNEQFF
TRBD1,once,TRBV6-2/TRBV6-3,TRBJ1-1,TGTGCCGTCGGACAGGGCTTTTTAAACACTGAAGCTTTCTTT,CAVGQGFLNTEAFF
TRBD1,few,TRBV27,TRBJ1-6,TGTGCCAGCAGTTTGCGTCTCGGGACAGGGCATTACCTCCACTTT,CASSLRLGTGHYLHF
TRBD2,few,TRBV20-1,TRBJ2-1,TGCAGTGCTCCTCTAGCGGGAGTCCTCAATGAGCAGTTCTTC,CSAPLAGVLNEQFF
.,.,TRBV5-1,TRBJ2-5,TGCGCCAGCAGCTCGGGGCAGGCTCAAGAGACCCAGTACTTC,CASSSGQAQETQYF
.,.,TRBV20-1,TRBJ1-4,TGCAGTGCTAGAGAACCCCGAGGGGGGTGGAATGAAAAACTGTTTTTT,CSAREPRGGWNEKLFF
.,.,TRBV7-9,TRBJ2-7,TGTGCCAGCAGCTTATGGGGACGAGAGCAGTACTTC,CASSLWGREQYF
.,.,TRBV2,TRBJ2-7,TGTGCCAGCATCGGGGGAGCCTACGAGCAGTACTTC,CASIGGAYEQYF
.,.,TRBV7-9,TRBJ2-7,TGTGCCAGCAGCCCCGGGGATGCAGGGGCCTACGAGCAGTACTTC,CASSPGDAGAYEQYF
.,.,TRBV30,TRBJ1-1,TGTGCCTGGAGTGGACAGAACTTTATGAACACTGAAGCTTTCTTT,CAWSGQNFMNTEAFF
TRBD1,.,TRBV7-9,TRBJ2-2,TGTGCCAGCAGCCCATCGGGACAGGGACGCACCGGGGAGCTGTTTTTT,CASSPSGQGRTGELFF
TRBD1,few,TRBV27,TRBJ2-7,TGTGCCAGCAGTTCGGTTAGTGGGACAGGGGGAGCCGAGCAGTACTTC,CASSSVSGTGGAEQYF
.,few,TRBV10-3,TRBJ1-2,TGTGCCATCAGTGAGTCGAGCAACTATGGCTACACCTTC,CAISESSNYGYTF
.,few,TRBV20-1,TRBJ1-5,TGCAGTGCTACCTACTGGACAGCCCATAGCAATCAGCCCCAGCATTTT,CSATYWTAHSNQPQHF
.,many,TRBV7-2,TRBJ2-1,TGTGCCAGCAGCTTAGGGCTAGCCATGGTTGAGCAGTTCTTC,CASSLGLAMVEQFF
TRBD1,.,TRBV7-9,TRBJ1-6,TGTGCCAGCGGATGGGACAGCGAACTTTCACCCCTCCACTTT,CASGWDSELSPLHF